This TCR beta chain was recorded in a study of beta chain features in type 1 diabetes. At the level of the study: All samples together contributed almost 110,000,000 sorted cells for examination. Overall study results and limits: Patients with Type 1 diabetes showed moderately but significantly shorter TCRB CDR3s in all four CD4+ subsets. Equally in patients and controls, shorter templates might have been favored by PCR.

Expressed TCRB transcripts were sequenced, since all the RNA that had been isolated was reverse transcribed. Assay used: immunoSEQ multiplex PCR; TCRdb lists only in-frame clones, some missing. The table records hundreds of thousands of clones, about 14% of them present only once. CD45RO/CCR7/CD25/CD127/CD95/CD27 separated CD4+ naive, central memory, regulatory and stem cell-like memory cells by sorting. This clone was recorded a few times. Its antigen is unknown. CDR3 length: 15 residues. Sequenced material: naive CD4+ T cells from blood. V usage is TRBV21-1 and J usage is TRBJ2-1; the table's D call TRBD2 went unverified against the DNA. TRBV21-1 is reported as a pseudogene. This receptor was obtained from a man aged 18 to 29 with type 1 diabetes. The CDR3 DNA is TGTGCCAGCAGCAAATTGGGGAGGGAGGGCAATGAGCAGTTCTTC. This sequence encodes CASSKLGREGNEQFF.